This TCR beta chain was captured by sequencing in a study of T-cell memory formation after mild COVID-19. Study-level results: Of the contracting clones, CD4+ ones lay mainly in CM and EM, and CD8+ ones in EMRA. There were some responding clones in pre-infection memory, which suggested that cross-reactive memory had joined.

TCR alpha and TCR beta cDNA libraries with sample barcodes and UMIs came from 5'RACE using constant-segment primers. TCRdb analysed the 5' RACE reads with MiXCR anew, one entry per CDR3 protein. Here the sample spans around 250,000 distinct CDR3 sequences, 15% being singletons. This clonotype was seen a few times. What it recognizes is unknown. This CDR3 is built from 17 residues. Trimming cost V 1 base and J 4 bases, with 14 bases left between them. Germline CDR1 and CDR2: SEHNR and FQNEAQ (reference sequence). What was sequenced was PBMCs or a T cell subset sorted from them (not recorded which). This receptor was taken from an adult woman who had mild COVID-19 (a few samples of this study predate the infection). Cell type and time point are not known. The rearrangement uses TRBV7-9 and TRBJ1-6; D remains unclear. This chain's CDR3 is CASSLGDSGFYNSPLHF. CDR3 DNA: TGTGCCAGCAGCTTAGGAGATTCGGGGTTTTATAATTCACCCCTCCACTTT.